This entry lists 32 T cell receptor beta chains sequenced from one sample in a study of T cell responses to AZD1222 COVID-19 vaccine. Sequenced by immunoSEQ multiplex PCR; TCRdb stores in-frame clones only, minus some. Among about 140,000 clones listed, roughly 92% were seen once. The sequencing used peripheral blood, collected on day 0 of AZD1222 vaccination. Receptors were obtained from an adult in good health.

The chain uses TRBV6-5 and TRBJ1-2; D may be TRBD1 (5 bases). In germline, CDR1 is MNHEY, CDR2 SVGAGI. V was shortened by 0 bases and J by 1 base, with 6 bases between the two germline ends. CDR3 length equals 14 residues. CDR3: CASSYSGRNYGYTF. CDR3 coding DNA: TGTGCCAGCAGTTACTCGGGACGTAACTATGGCTACACCTTC.

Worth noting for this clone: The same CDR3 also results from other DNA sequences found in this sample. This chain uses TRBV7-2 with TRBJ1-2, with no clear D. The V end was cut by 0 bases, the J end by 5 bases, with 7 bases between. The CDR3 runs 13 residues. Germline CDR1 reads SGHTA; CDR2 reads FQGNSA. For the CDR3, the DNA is TGTGCCAGCAGCTTAGCGGGATCTTATGGCTACACCTTC. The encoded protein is CASSLAGSYGYTF. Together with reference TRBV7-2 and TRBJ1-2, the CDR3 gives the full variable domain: GAGVSQSPSNKVTEKGKDVELRCDPISGHTALYWYRQSLGQGLEFLIYFQGNSAPDKSGLPSDRFSAERTGGSVSTLTIQRTQQEDSAVYLCASSLAGSYGYTFGSGTRLTVV.

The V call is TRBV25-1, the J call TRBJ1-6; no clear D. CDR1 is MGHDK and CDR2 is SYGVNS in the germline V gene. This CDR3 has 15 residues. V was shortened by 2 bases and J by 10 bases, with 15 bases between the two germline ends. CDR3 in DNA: TGTGCCAGCAGTGAAGATTCGTCCGGCCGCTCACCCCTCCACTTT. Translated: CASSEDSSGRSPLHF.

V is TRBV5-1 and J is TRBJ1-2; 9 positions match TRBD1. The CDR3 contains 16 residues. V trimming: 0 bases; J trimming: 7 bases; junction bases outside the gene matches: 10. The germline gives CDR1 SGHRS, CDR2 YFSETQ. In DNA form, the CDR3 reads TGCGCCAGCAGCTTGGGCTACCGGGACAGGGTCGGTGGCTACACCTTC. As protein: CASSLGYRDRVGGYTF. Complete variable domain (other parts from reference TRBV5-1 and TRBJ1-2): KAGVTQTPRYLIKTRGQQVTLSCSPISGHRSVSWYQQTPGQGLQFLFEYFSETQRNKGNFPGRFSGRQFSNSRSEMNVSTLELGDSALYLCASSLGYRDRVGGYTFGSGTRLTVV.

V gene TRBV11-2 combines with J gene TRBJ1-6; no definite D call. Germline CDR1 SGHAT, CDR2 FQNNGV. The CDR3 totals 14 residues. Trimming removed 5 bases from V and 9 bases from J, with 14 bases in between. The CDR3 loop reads CASSEGSGISPLHF. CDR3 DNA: TGTGCCAGCAGCGAGGGATCGGGTATTTCACCCCTCCACTTT.

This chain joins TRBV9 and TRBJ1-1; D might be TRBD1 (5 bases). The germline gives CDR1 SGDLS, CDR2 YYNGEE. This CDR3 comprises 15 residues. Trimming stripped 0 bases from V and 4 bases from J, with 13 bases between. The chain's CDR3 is CASSVGSAGGTEAFF. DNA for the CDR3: TGTGCCAGCAGCGTAGGGTCCGCCGGGGGCACTGAAGCTTTCTTT.

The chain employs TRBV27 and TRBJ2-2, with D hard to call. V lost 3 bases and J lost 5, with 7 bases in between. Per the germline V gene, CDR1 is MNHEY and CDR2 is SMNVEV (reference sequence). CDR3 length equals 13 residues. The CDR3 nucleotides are TGTGCCAGCAGTTTGTGGAGAACCGGGGAGCTGTTTTTT. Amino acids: CASSLWRTGELFF.

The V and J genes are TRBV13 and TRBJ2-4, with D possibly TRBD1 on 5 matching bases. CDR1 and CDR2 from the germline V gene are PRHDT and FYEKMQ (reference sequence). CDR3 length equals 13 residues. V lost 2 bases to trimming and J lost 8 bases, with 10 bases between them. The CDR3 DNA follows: TGTGCCAGCAGCTTAAGGGGTGTCGACATTCAGTACTTC. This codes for CASSLRGVDIQYF. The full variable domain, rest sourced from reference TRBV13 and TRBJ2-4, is AAGVIQSPRHLIKEKRETATLKCYPIPRHDTVYWYQQGPGQDPQFLISFYEKMQSDKGSIPDRFSAQQFSDYHSELNMSSLELGDSALYFCASSLRGVDIQYFGAGTRLSVL.

CDR3 region: CASRRRGPNYEQYF. The CDR3 DNA sequence: TGTGCCAGCAGACGCAGGGGGCCAAACTACGAGCAGTACTTC. The chain employs TRBV7-9 and TRBJ2-7; 8 bases fit TRBD1. The germline CDR1 and CDR2 sequences are SEHNR and FQNEAQ (reference sequence). J was trimmed by 3 bases and V by 6 bases; bases with no gene match: 7. The CDR3 consists of 14 residues.

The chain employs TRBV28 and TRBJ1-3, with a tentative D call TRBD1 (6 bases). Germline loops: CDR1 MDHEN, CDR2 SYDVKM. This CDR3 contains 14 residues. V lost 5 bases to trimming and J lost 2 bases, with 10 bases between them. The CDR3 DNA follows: TGTGCCAGCAGTAGGGGGAGGCCTGGAAACACCATATATTTT. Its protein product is CASSRGRPGNTIYF.

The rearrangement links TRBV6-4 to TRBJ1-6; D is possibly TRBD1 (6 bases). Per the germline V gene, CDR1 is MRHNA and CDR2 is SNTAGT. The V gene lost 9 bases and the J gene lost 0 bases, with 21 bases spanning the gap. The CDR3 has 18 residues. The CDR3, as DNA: TGTGCCAGAAGAGGTAGTGGGGACACTAACTCCTATAATTCACCCCTCCACTTT. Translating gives CARRGSGDTNSYNSPLHF.

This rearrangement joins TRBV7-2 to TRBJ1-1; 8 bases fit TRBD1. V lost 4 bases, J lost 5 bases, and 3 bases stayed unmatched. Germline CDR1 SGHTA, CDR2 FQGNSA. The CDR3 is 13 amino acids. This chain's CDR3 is CASSSGQATEAFF. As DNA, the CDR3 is TGTGCCAGCAGCTCGGGACAGGCGACTGAAGCTTTCTTT.

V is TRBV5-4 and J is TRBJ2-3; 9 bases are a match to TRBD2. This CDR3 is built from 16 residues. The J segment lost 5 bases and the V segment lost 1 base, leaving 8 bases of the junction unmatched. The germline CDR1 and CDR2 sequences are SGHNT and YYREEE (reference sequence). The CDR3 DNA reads TGTGCCAGCAGCTTGAGGCGGGCGGGGGGGCTAGATACGCAGTATTTT. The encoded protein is CASSLRRAGGLDTQYF.

The CDR3 DNA reads as TGCGCCAGCAGCCAAGGGGCCACCGGGGAGCTGTTTTTT. Translating gives CASSQGATGELFF. This chain links TRBV4-1 with TRBJ2-2; D gene unclear. Germline V gene lookup returns CDR1 MGHRA and CDR2 YSYEKL. V lost 1 base and J 4 bases, leaving 4 bases between the germline ends. The CDR3 totals 13 residues.

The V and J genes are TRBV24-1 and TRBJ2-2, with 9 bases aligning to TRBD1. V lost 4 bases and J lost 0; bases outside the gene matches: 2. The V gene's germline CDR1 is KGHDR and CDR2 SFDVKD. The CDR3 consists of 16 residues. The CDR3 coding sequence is TGTGCCACCAGTGAGACAGGGGGGCCGAACACCGGGGAGCTGTTTTTT. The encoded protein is CATSETGGPNTGELFF.

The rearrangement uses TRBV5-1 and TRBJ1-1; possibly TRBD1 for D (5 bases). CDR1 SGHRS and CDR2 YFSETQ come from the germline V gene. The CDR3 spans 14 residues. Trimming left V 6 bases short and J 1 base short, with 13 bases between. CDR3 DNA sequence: TGCGCCAGCAACCCGGGGACCCCGAACACTGAAGCTTTCTTT. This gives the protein CASNPGTPNTEAFF.

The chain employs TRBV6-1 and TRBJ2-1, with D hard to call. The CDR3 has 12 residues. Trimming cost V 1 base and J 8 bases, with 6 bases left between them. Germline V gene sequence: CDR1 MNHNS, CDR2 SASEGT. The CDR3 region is CASSEGVDEQFF. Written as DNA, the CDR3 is TGTGCCAGCAGTGAAGGGGTCGATGAGCAGTTCTTC.

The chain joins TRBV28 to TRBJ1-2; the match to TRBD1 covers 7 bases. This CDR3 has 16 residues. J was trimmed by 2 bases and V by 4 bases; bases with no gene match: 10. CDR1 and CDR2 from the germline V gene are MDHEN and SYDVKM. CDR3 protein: CASSSPSTGWNYGYTF. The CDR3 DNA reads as TGTGCCAGCAGTTCTCCTTCGACAGGGTGGAACTATGGCTACACCTTC.

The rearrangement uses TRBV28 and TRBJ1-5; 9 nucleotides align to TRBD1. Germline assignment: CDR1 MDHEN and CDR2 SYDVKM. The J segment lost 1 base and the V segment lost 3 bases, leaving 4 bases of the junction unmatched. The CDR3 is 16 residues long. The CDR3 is CASSFTGGRSNQPQHF. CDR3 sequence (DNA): TGTGCCAGCAGTTTTACAGGGGGCAGGAGCAATCAGCCCCAGCATTTT.

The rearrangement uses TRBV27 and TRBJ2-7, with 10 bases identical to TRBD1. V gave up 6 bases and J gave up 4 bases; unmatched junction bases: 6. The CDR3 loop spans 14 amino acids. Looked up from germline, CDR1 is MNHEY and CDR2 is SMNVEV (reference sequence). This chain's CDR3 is CASRGTGAGYEQYF. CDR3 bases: TGTGCCAGCAGGGGGACAGGGGCGGGGTACGAGCAGTACTTC.

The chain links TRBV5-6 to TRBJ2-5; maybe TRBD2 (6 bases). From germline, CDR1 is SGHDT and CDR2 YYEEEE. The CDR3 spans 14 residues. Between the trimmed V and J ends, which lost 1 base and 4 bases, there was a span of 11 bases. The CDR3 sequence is CASSLTGELETQYF. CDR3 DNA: TGTGCCAGCAGCTTGACGGGGGAGTTAGAGACCCAGTACTTC.

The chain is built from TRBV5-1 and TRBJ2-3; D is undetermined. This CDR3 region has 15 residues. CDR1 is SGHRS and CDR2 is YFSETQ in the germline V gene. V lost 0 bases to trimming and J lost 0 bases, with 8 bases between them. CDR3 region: CASSLAPSSTDTQYF. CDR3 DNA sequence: TGCGCCAGCAGCTTGGCCCCGTCCAGCACAGATACGCAGTATTTT.

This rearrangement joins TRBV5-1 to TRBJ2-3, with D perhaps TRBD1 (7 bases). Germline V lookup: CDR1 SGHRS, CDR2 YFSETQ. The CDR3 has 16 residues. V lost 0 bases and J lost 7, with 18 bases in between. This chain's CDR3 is CASSLEGQGGGNTQYF. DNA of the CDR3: TGCGCCAGCAGCTTGGAGGGGCAAGGGGGCGGGAATACGCAGTATTTT.

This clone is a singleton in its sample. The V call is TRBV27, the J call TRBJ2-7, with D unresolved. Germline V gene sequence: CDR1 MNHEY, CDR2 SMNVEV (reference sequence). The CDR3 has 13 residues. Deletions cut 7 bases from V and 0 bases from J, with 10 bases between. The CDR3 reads CASTSPFSYEQYF. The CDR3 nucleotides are TGTGCCAGCACCTCCCCGTTCTCCTACGAGCAGTACTTC.

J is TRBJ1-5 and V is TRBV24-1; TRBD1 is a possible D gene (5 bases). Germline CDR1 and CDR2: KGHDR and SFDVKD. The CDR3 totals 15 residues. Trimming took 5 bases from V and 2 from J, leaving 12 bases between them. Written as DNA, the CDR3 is TGTGCCACCAGTGGGGGGAGGGGTGGCAATCAGCCCCAGCATTTT. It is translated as CATSGGRGGNQPQHF.

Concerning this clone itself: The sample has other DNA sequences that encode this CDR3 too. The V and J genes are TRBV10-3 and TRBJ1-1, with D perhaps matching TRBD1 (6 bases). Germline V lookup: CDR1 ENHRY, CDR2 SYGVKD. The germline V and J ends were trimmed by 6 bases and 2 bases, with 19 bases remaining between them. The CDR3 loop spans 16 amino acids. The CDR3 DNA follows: TGTGCCATCAGCACCCCCTTCGGGGGCGCCAACACTGAAGCTTTCTTT. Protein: CAISTPFGGANTEAFF.

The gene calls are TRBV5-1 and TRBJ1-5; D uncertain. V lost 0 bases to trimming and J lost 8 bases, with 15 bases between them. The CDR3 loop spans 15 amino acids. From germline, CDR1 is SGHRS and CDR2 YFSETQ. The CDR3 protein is CASSLGEGSPEPQHF. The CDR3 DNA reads TGCGCCAGCAGCTTGGGTGAGGGCTCCCCGGAGCCCCAGCATTTT.

CDR3 residues: CASSLSTGLQMDIQYF. CDR3 bases: TGTGCCAGCAGCTTATCGACAGGACTACAAATGGACATTCAGTACTTC. This chain joins TRBV7-8 and TRBJ2-4; perhaps D is TRBD1 or TRBD2 (6 bases each). The CDR3 contains 16 residues. V lost 2 bases to trimming and J lost 8 bases, with 19 bases between them. Germline CDR1 and CDR2: SGHVS and FQNEAQ.

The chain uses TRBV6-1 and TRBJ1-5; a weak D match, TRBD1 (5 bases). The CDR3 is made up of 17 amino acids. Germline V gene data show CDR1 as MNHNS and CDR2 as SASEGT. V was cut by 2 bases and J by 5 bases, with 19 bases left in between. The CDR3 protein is CASSEYVGQGPDQPQHF. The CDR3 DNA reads TGTGCCAGCAGTGAATATGTGGGGCAGGGCCCGGATCAGCCCCAGCATTTT.

CDR3 nucleotides: TGTGCCAGCAGTTTATTGTCGAGCAATCAGCCCCAGCATTTT. Residues: CASSLLSSNQPQHF. The chain recombines TRBV28 with TRBJ1-5; D gene uncertain. V was pared by 1 base and J by 1 base, with 5 bases between. Germline values: CDR1 MDHEN, CDR2 SYDVKM. The CDR3 totals 14 residues.

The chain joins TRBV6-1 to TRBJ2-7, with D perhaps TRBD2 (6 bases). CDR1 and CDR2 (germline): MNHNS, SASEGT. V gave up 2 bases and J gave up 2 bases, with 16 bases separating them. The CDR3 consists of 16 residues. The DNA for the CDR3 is TGTGCCAGCAGTGAACCGGGTGGAGGGGCCCCCTACGAGCAGTACTTC. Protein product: CASSEPGGGAPYEQYF.

CDR3 sequence (DNA): TGTGCCAGCAGTGAAGCGCTTCAGTCTAGCACTGAAGCTTTCTTT. Translation gives CASSEALQSSTEAFF. This rearrangement joins TRBV2 to TRBJ1-1; D gene ambiguous. The CDR3 contains 15 residues. V dropped 0 bases and J dropped 4 bases, with 12 bases sitting between them. The germline V gene encodes CDR1 SNHLY and CDR2 FYNNEI. The variable domain in full, with the rest retrieved from reference TRBV2 and TRBJ1-1, is EPEVTQTPSHQVTQMGQEVILRCVPISNHLYFYWYRQILGQKVEFLVSFYNNEISEKSEIFDDQFSVERPDGSNFTLKIRSTKLEDSAMYFCASSEALQSSTEAFFGQGTRLTVV.